The 24 T cell receptor beta chains below all came from one sample that was sequenced in a study of CD8 T cells in Susac syndrome. The RNA input was roughly 0.5 to 1 ug, and it was reverse transcribed with random hexamers. TCRdb independently ran MiXCR on the immunoSEQ multiplex PCR reads; one entry per CDR3 protein. Seen here are 95,000 to 150,000 distinct CDR3 sequences, 90% to 95% observed once, and the top ten hold around 0.27%. The sample was CD8+ T cells from PBMCs. The receptors originated from a human donor with Susac syndrome.

The V and J genes are TRBV3-1 and TRBJ2-7; D not certain. CDR1 and CDR2 (germline): LGHDT, YNNKEL (reference sequence). The CDR3 contains 13 residues. Trimming removed 0 bases from V and 3 bases from J, with 6 bases in between. The CDR3: CASSQDPGYEQYF. CDR3 nucleotides: TGTGCCAGCAGCCAAGATCCGGGCTACGAGCAGTACTTC.

The CDR3 protein is CASSDLTTGDRGLIDSNQPQHF. The DNA for the CDR3 is TGTGCCAGCAGCGACCTAACGACGGGGGACAGGGGGCTTATCGATAGCAATCAGCCCCAGCATTTT. The rearrangement uses TRBV5-6 and TRBJ1-5, with 12 bases fitting TRBD1. The V segment lost 4 bases and the J segment 0 bases; nucleotides outside the gene matches: 20. Germline V gene data show CDR1 as SGHDT and CDR2 as YYEEEE. The CDR3 contains 22 residues.

The CDR3 sequence: CSAGSNYGYTF. CDR3 coding DNA: TGCAGCGCGGGCTCGAACTATGGCTACACCTTC. The rearrangement uses TRBV29-1 and TRBJ1-2; D is unresolved. The CDR3 covers 11 residues. CDR1 is SQVTM and CDR2 is ANQGSEA in the germline V gene. Trimming left V 7 bases short and J 2 bases short, with 8 bases between.

The chain joins TRBV5-1 to TRBJ2-7; a weak D match, TRBD1 (5 bases). Trimming stripped 0 bases from V and 5 bases from J, with 6 bases between. CDR1 is SGHRS and CDR2 is YFSETQ in the germline V gene. The CDR3 has 12 residues. The DNA for the CDR3 is TGCGCCAGCAGCTTGGCAGGGCACGAGCAGTACTTC. Translation gives CASSLAGHEQYF. The variable domain in full, with the rest retrieved from reference TRBV5-1 and TRBJ2-7, is KAGVTQTPRYLIKTRGQQVTLSCSPISGHRSVSWYQQTPGQGLQFLFEYFSETQRNKGNFPGRFSGRQFSNSRSEMNVSTLELGDSALYLCASSLAGHEQYFGPGTRLTVT.

J is TRBJ2-7 and V is TRBV29-1; perhaps TRBD1 as D (6 bases). CDR3 length: 13 amino acids. V gave up 2 bases and J gave up 3 bases, with 11 bases separating them. The germline CDR1 and CDR2 sequences are SQVTM and ANQGSEA. CDR3 in amino acids: CSVEKGHSYEQYF. The DNA of the CDR3 is TGCAGCGTTGAAAAGGGACATAGCTACGAGCAGTACTTC.

The chain uses TRBV7-8 and TRBJ2-5; D gene uncertain. Per germline, CDR1 SGHVS and CDR2 FQNEAQ. CDR3 length: 15 residues. Trimming took off 5 bases at V and 2 bases at J, with 15 bases between the two ends. The CDR3 loop is CASSPEKVTQETQYF. The CDR3 coding sequence is TGTGCCAGCAGCCCAGAGAAAGTAACGCAAGAGACCCAGTACTTC.

The chain joins TRBV12-3 or TRBV12-4 to TRBJ2-2; 12 bases agree with TRBD1. The CDR3 is 15 amino acids. The V gene end was trimmed by 10 bases and the J gene end by 5 bases; junction bases not matched to a gene: 8. For the CDR3, the DNA is TGTGCCATGCCGGGACAGGGGGCTCGGACCGGGGAGCTGTTTTTT. Translated: CAMPGQGARTGELFF.

This clonotype appeared a single time. The V call is TRBV20-1, the J call TRBJ2-3; D not certain. This CDR3 region has 15 residues. Germline assignment: CDR1 DFQATT and CDR2 SNEGSKA (reference sequence). V was trimmed by 6 bases and J by 0 bases, leaving 16 bases between them. The CDR3 here is CSAHGLLPSTDTQYF. CDR3 sequence (DNA): TGCAGTGCCCACGGGCTCCTTCCTAGCACAGATACGCAGTATTTT.

CDR3 nucleotide sequence: TGTGCCAGCAGCAGCCCAAAGCTAGCCAGTACGCAGTATTTT. Its protein is CASSSPKLASTQYF. V is TRBV11-2 and J is TRBJ2-3, with D perhaps TRBD2 (5 bases). The V end was cut by 5 bases, the J end by 8 bases, with 17 bases between. Germline values: CDR1 SGHAT, CDR2 FQNNGV. CDR3 length: 14 amino acids. Full variable domain (missing parts from reference TRBV11-2 and TRBJ2-3): EAGVAQSPRYKIIEKRQSVAFWCNPISGHATLYWYQQILGQGPKLLIQFQNNGVVDDSQLPKDRFSAERLKGVDSTLKIQPAKLEDSAVYLCASSSPKLASTQYFGPGTRLTVL.

The chain couples TRBV27 to TRBJ2-1; D may match TRBD1 or TRBD2 (6 bases each). This CDR3 contains 14 residues. Germline V gives CDR1 MNHEY, CDR2 SMNVEV (reference sequence). Trimming removed 2 bases from V and 3 bases from J, with 8 bases in between. CDR3 DNA sequence: TGTGCCAGCAGTTTAGGGGGGCACTACAATGAGCAGTTCTTC. This encodes CASSLGGHYNEQFF.

The genes are TRBV20-1 and TRBJ2-5, with 11 bases lining up with TRBD2. The J segment lost 3 bases and the V segment lost 6 bases, leaving 9 bases of the junction unmatched. Germline-derived CDR1 and CDR2 are DFQATT and SNEGSKA (reference sequence). The CDR3 has 15 amino acids. This CDR3 is CSAGWLAGGEETQYF. CDR3 DNA: TGCAGTGCAGGGTGGCTAGCGGGGGGTGAAGAGACCCAGTACTTC.

In this sample, this clonotype turned up once. This sequence joins TRBV29-1 and TRBJ1-2; 10 nucleotides match TRBD1. Unmatched junction bases numbered 8, after V lost 7 bases and J lost 6 bases. CDR3 length: 13 amino acids. The germline V gene has CDR1 SQVTM and CDR2 ANQGSEA. The CDR3 bases are TGCAGCGCCTTCCGGGACAGGGGAAATGGCTACACCTTC. It yields the protein CSAFRDRGNGYTF.

The chain recombines TRBV9 with TRBJ1-5, with a weak D call TRBD1 (6 bases). Germline V CDR1 and CDR2: SGDLS, YYNGEE. The CDR3 is made up of 14 amino acids. Trimming removed 3 bases at V and 6 bases at J, with 13 bases between. In nucleotides, the CDR3 is TGTGCCAGCAGCGCAGAGGGGGGGTTTCAGCCCCAGCATTTT. Residues: CASSAEGGFQPQHF.

This chain uses TRBV29-1 with TRBJ2-7; D might be TRBD2 (7 bases). Looked up from germline, CDR1 is SQVTM and CDR2 is ANQGSEA. V lost 6 bases and J 1 base, leaving 13 bases between the germline ends. CDR3 size: 13 residues. The CDR3 DNA is TGCAGCGTCCTAGGGGGGGATTCCTACGAGCAGTACTTC. Its protein product is CSVLGGDSYEQYF.

This clonotype was seen a single time. The chain links TRBV15 to TRBJ1-1; D gene ambiguous. Germline assignment: CDR1 LNHNV and CDR2 YYDKDF (reference sequence). Trimming stripped 5 bases from V and 0 bases from J, with 7 bases between. The CDR3 has 13 residues. Written as DNA, the CDR3 is TGTGCCACCAGCGAGTATATGAACACTGAAGCTTTCTTT. Translated: CATSEYMNTEAFF.

The chain is built from TRBV30 and TRBJ2-2; the D gene is possibly TRBD1 (6 bases). The CDR3 runs 15 residues. The V and J ends lost 4 bases and 0 bases respectively, with 12 bases between them. CDR1 is GTSNPN, CDR2 SVGIG, per germline (reference sequence). CDR3 sequence: CAWTRTVSNTGELFF. CDR3 nucleotide sequence: TGTGCCTGGACCCGGACAGTCTCGAACACCGGGGAGCTGTTTTTT.

The chain is built from TRBV20-1 and TRBJ2-1; D not certain. Germline assignment: CDR1 DFQATT and CDR2 SNEGSKA (reference sequence). The CDR3 length is 16 residues. V was clipped by 0 bases and J by 5 bases, with 17 bases between them. DNA of the CDR3: TGCAGTGCTAGAGATAAGGAACGGGTTTCGGACAATGAGCAGTTCTTC. Its translation is CSARDKERVSDNEQFF.

This clonotype has only a few counts. The chain recombines TRBV18 with TRBJ1-2; 8 bases fit TRBD1. The CDR3 covers 14 residues. CDR1 KGHSH and CDR2 LQKENI come from the germline V gene. V was clipped by 3 bases and J by 4 bases; unmatched bases: 4. CDR3: CASSPGQGAYGYTF. CDR3 DNA sequence: TGTGCCAGCTCACCCGGACAGGGTGCCTATGGCTACACCTTC.

About this clonotype itself: The junction shows a germline mismatch at one end, possibly a read error. The chain is built from TRBV7-7 and TRBJ2-1; 9 nucleotides align to TRBD1. Germline values: CDR1 SSHAT, CDR2 FNYEAQ (reference sequence). The CDR3 loop spans 18 amino acids. The CDR3 is CASSFAEPGQGPYNEQFF. DNA for the CDR3: TGTGCTAGCAGCTTCGCTGAGCCGGGACAGGGCCCCTACAATGAGCAGTTCTTC.

The genes are TRBV30 and TRBJ2-7, with 10 bases matching TRBD2. Germline CDR1 is GTSNPN and CDR2 is SVGIG (reference sequence). The CDR3 has 17 residues. J was trimmed by 2 bases and V by 4 bases; bases with no gene match: 14. CDR3 residues: CAWKGTSGNKNPYEQYF. CDR3 bases: TGTGCCTGGAAAGGTACTAGCGGGAACAAGAACCCCTACGAGCAGTACTTC.

The J gene is TRBJ2-1, the V gene TRBV30; 12 bases match TRBD2. The length of the CDR3 is 16 residues. J gave up 9 bases and V 4 bases, and 13 bases lay outside the gene matches. Germline CDR1 reads GTSNPN; CDR2 reads SVGIG (reference sequence). CDR3 sequence reads: CAWTHELAGGMGEQFF. The CDR3 DNA reads TGTGCCTGGACCCACGAACTAGCGGGGGGTATGGGTGAGCAGTTCTTC.

The rearrangement links TRBV29-1 to TRBJ2-7, with TRBD1 matching 9 bases. There are 14 residues in the CDR3. J lost 5 bases, V lost 6 bases, and 11 bases had no gene match. The germline V gene has CDR1 SQVTM and CDR2 ANQGSEA. The CDR3 DNA follows: TGCAGCGTGGGGAAACAGGGGGCTCTCAACGAGCAGTACTTC. Protein: CSVGKQGALNEQYF.

V and J are TRBV20-1 and TRBJ2-3; 9 bases align to TRBD2. The germline V gene encodes CDR1 DFQATT and CDR2 SNEGSKA (reference sequence). The V gene end was trimmed by 4 bases and the J gene end by 5 bases; junction bases not matched to a gene: 7. The CDR3 has 14 residues. CDR3 loop: CSATRLAVEDTQYF. The DNA of the CDR3 is TGCAGTGCTACAAGACTAGCGGTAGAAGATACGCAGTATTTT.

DNA for the CDR3: TGTGCCAGCTGGGGCTGGATTAATGAGCAGTTCTTC. Translating it yields CASWGWINEQFF. The chain joins TRBV21-1 to TRBJ2-1; TRBD1 is the table's D call, not checked against the DNA. TRBV21-1 is flagged as a pseudogene. This CDR3 spans 12 amino acids.